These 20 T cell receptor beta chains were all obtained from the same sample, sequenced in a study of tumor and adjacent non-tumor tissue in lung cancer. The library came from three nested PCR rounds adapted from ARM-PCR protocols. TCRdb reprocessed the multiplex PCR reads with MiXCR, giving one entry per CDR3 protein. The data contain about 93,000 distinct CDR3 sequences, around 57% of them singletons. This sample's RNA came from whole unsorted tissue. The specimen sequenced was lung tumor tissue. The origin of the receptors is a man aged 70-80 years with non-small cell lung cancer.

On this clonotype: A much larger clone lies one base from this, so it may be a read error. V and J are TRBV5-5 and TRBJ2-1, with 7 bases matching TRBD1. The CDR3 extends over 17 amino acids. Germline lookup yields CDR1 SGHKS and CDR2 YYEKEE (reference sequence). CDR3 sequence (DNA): TGTGCCAGCAGCTTCGAACAGGGGTCAAGCGCACGCAATGTGCAGTTCTTC. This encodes CASSFEQGSSARNVQFF.

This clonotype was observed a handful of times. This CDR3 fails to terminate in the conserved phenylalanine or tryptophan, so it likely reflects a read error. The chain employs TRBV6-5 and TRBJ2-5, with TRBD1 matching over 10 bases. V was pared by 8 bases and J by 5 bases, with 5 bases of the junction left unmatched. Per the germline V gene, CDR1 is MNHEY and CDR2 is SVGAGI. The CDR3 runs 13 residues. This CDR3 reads CASGTGERETQYL. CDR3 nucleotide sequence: TGTGCCAGCGGGACAGGGGAACGTGAGACCCAGTACCTC.

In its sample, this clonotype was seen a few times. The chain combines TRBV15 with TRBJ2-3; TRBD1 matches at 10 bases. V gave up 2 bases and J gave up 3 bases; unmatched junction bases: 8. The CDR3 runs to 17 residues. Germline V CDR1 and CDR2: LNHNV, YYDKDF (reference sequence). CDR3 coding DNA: TGTGCCACCAGCAGATTCCTCCCGGGACAGGGGACAGATACGCAGTATTTT. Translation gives CATSRFLPGQGTDTQYF.

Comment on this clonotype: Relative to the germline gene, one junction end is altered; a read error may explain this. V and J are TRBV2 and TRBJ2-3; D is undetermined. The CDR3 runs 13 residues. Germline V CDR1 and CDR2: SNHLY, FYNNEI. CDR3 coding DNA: TGTGCTAGCATGTCGAGAAGCACAGATACGCAGTATTTT. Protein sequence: CASMSRSTDTQYF. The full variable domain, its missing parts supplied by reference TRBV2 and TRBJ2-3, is EPEVTQTPSHQVTQMGQEVILRCVPISNHLYFYWYRQILGQKVEFLVSFYNNEISEKSEIFDDQFSVERPDGSNFTLKIRSTKLEDSAMYFCASMSRSTDTQYFGPGTRLTVL.

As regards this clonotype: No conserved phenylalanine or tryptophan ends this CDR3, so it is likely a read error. This CDR3 reads CASSRLAVGGTQYT. In DNA form, the CDR3 reads TGTGCCAGCAGTAGACTAGCGGTGGGGGGGACCCAGTACACC. The rearrangement joins TRBV6-5 to TRBJ2-5; 9 positions agree with TRBD2. V lost 5 bases and J lost 7; bases outside the gene matches: 8. Germline V gene lookup returns CDR1 MNHEY and CDR2 SVGAGI. The CDR3 consists of 14 residues.

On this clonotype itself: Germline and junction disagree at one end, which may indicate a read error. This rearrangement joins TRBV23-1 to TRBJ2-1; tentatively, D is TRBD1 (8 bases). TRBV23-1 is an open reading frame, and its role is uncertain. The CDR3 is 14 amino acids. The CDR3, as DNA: TGCGCCAGCCGACAGGGGAGGGAACCCAATGAGCAGATCTTC. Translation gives CASRQGREPNEQIF.

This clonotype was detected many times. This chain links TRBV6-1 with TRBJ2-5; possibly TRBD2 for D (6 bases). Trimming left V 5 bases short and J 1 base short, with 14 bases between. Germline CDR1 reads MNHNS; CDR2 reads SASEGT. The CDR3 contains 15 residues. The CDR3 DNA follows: TGTGCCAGCAGTCCGGCGGTGGGGGGCCAAGAGACCCAGTACTTC. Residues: CASSPAVGGQETQYF.

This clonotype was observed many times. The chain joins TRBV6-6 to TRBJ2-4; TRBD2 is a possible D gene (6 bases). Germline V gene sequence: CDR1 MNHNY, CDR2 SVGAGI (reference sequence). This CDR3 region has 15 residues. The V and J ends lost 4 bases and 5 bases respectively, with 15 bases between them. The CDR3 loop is CASSFPPGVENIQYF. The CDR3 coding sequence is TGTGCCAGCAGTTTCCCCCCGGGAGTGGAAAACATTCAGTACTTC.

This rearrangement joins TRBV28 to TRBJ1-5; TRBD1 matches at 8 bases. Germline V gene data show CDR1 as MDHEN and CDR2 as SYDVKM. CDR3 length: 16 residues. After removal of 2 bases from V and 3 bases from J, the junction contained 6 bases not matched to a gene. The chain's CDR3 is CASSLGDRTFNQPQHF. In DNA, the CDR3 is TGTGCCAGCAGTTTAGGGGACAGGACTTTCAATCAGCCCCAGCATTTT.

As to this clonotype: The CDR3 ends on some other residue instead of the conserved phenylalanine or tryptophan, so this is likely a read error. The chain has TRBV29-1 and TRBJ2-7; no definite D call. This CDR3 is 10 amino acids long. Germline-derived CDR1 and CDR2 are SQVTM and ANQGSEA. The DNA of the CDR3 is TGCAGCATTGAAGATCACGAGCAGTACATC. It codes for CSIEDHEQYI.

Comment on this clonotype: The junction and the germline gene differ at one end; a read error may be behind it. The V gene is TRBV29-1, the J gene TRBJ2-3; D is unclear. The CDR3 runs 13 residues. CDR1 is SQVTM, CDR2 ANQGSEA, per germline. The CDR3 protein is CSVEIPPSDTQYF. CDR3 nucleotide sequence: TGCAGCGTTGAAATTCCCCCAAGCGATACACAGTATTTT.

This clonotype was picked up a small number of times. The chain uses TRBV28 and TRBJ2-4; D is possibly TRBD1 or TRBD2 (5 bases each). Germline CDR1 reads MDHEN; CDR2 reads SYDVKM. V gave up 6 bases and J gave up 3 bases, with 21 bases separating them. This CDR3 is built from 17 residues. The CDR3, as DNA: TGTGCCAGCAGAGGAAACCGGGGCTCTCAATACAAAAACATTCAGTACTTC. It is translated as CASRGNRGSQYKNIQYF.

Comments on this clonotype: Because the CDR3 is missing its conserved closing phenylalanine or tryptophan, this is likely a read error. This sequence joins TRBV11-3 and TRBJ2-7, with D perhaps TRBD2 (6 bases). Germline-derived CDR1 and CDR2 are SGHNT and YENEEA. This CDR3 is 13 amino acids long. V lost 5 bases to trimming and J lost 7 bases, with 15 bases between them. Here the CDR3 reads CASSMEGWSEQYH. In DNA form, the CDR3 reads TGTGCCAGCAGCATGGAGGGCTGGTCGGAGCAGTACCAC.

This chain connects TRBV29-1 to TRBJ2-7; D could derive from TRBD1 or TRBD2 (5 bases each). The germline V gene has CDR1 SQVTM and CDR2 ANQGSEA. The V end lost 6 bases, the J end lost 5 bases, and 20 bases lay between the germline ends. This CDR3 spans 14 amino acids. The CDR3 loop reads CSVTGFGLSHEQYF. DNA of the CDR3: TGCAGCGTCACAGGTTTTGGACTGAGCCACGAGCAGTACTTC.

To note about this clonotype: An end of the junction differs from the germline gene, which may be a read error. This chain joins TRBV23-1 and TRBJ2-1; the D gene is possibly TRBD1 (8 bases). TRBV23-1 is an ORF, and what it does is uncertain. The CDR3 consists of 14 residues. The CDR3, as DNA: TGCGCCAGCCGACAGGGGAGGGAACCCAAAGAGCAGATCTTC. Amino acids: CASRQGREPKEQIF.

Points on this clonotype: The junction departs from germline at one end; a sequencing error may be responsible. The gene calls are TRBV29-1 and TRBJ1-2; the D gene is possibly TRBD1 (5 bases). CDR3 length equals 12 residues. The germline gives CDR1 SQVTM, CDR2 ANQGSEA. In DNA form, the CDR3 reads TGCAGTGTTGACAGACCGAGCTATGGCTACACCTTC. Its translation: CSVDRPSYGYTF.

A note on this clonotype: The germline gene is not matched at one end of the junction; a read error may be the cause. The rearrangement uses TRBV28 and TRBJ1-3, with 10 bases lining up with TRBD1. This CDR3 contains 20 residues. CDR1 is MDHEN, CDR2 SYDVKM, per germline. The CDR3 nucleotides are TGTGGCAGCAGTCAAGTCCCGGGACAGGGGCCGCTCGGCTCTGGAAACACCATATATTTT. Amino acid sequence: CGSSQVPGQGPLGSGNTIYF.

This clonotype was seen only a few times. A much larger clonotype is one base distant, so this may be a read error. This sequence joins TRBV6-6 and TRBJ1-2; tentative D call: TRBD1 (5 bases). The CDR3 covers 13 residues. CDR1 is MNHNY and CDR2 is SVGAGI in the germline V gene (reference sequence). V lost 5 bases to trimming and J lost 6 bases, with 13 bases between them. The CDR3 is CASSTTALHGYTF. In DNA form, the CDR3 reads TGTGCCAGCAGTACGACAGCCCTCCATGGCTACACCTTC.

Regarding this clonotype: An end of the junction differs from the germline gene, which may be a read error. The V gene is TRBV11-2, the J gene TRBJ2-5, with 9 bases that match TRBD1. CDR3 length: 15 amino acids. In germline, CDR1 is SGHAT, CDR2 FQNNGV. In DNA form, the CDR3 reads TGTACCAGCAGCTATACAGGGGGCAGGAGGGAAACCCAGTACTTC. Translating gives CTSSYTGGRRETQYF.

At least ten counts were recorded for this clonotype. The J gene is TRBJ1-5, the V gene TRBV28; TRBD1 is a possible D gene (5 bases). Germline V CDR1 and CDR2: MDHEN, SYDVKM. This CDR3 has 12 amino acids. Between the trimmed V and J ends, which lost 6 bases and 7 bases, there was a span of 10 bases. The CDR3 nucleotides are TGTGCCAGCAGCGTGCAGGGCCAGCCCCAGCATTTT. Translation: CASSVQGQPQHF.